What follows is one TCR beta chain and its context. This clone has more than one count but fewer than ten. There is no known antigen for this receptor. It has no much larger one-base neighbor in the sample; base qualities were not kept. In the germline V gene, CDR1 corresponds to SNHLY and CDR2 to FYNNEI. The CDR3 runs 13 residues from the cysteine to the phenylalanine. Only the CDR3 DNA is retained, 39 bases long and in frame from the first base. V lost 7 bases and J lost 1 base, and the count of bases not matched to a germline gene is 4. The cohort comprised some 730 healthy bone marrow donors. All cohort members were sampled while nominally healthy, although unrecorded immune exposures were likely present. The donor was CMV seropositive and was included in the group of 250 to 350 seropositive cohort members. A peripheral blood sample was provided by each donor, and peripheral blood mononuclear cells were used for TCR beta sequencing. The Qiagen DNeasy Blood Extraction Kit was used to extract genomic DNA from the blood cell samples.

Library generation was performed with the immunoSEQ multiplex PCR assay. For the multiplex PCR, a mixture combining 60 forward primers for TCR Vbeta segments and 13 reverse primers for TCR Jbeta segments was used. The CDR3 region of rearranged TCR beta genes was amplified from genomic DNA with a multiplex PCR assay. Amplified TCR beta libraries were sequenced as 87-base-pair reads on the Illumina HiSeq System. The published analysis was carried out like this. Across the roughly 700 repertoires, a later analysis counted 78 million or so unique TCR beta chains, roughly 11 million of which were shared by at least two donors. A nearest-neighbor algorithm error-corrected the raw reads and collapsed the reads into unique sequences, merging closely related sequences to remove PCR and sequencing errors. To assign V, D and J gene segments, CDR3 sequences were aligned to IMGT reference sequences. For a sequence to be retained, a match of at least six nucleotides was required to both a V gene segment and a J gene segment. Rearrangements were classified as productive when the CDR3 lacked stop codons and remained in frame with V and J, and all other rearrangements were classified as non-productive. CDR3 was defined according to IMGT convention as the region running from the second conserved V-encoded cysteine to the conserved J-encoded phenylalanine. In an earlier analysis of roughly 580 of the donors, sequences lacking an unambiguous match to a single V gene segment were excluded. In an earlier analysis of more than 500 of the donors, a V segment was called functional when productive rearrangements were above 56.7%, and segregating when the standard deviation between donors exceeded 5%. A statistical classification framework was built to diagnose cytomegalovirus status from the catalog of TCR beta chain sequences. In a later analysis, V and J genes were assigned by comparing TCR nucleotide sequences against IMGT/GENE-DB human TR gene sequences. Using the TCRdist pipeline, a later analysis assigned CDR3 sequences along with most-parsimonious VDJ recombination scenarios. In a later analysis, each TCR beta chain was defined by its CDR3 amino acid sequence together with its V-gene family, and reads lacking a unique V-gene family were excluded. To address suspected cross-contamination and a sequencing artifact, a later analysis removed under 600 highly shared, low-generation-probability nucleotide sequences. For each public chain, a later analysis derived a clonal expansion index from normalized ranks of inferred template counts within each repertoire. In a later analysis, generation probabilities were computed using a VDJ recombination model fitted to out-of-frame rearrangements, and the results were checked against IGoR. Hypergeometric tests were used in a later analysis to score TCR-TCR, TCR-HLA and TCR-CMV co-occurrence, with a repertoire-size bias correction applied to the TCR pairs. To estimate false discovery rates, a later analysis permuted the HLA or CMV assignments 20 times. In a later analysis, co-occurring TCRs were grouped using DBSCAN, with TCRdist sequence similarity added in when clustering inside HLA-allele-positive subsets. For co-occurrence clustering, repertoires with fewer than 30,000 or more than 120,000 public chains were excluded, along with five repertoires with anomalous nucleotide sharing. In TCRdb, the immuneACCESS table is reduced to in-frame sequences with V and J assigned. These tables do not hold every clone; where another copy was compared, an unresolved V gene accounts for under half, and the others remain unexplained. V and J calls and clone size come straight from that table; D and trimming were deduced from the DNA. This sample comprises 84,000 or so clones, 62% of them detected only once. Around 5% of the sample lies in the top ten.

This record comes from a study of cytomegalovirus exposure and HLA in healthy donors (dated by TCRdb to about 2017). Regarding the research as a whole: According to an earlier analysis of a few hundred of the donors, about 179 million T cells yielded 90 million to 130 million unique TCR beta sequences and approximately 280 Gb of sequence data. An early release covering 550 to 650 HLA-typed donors comprised roughly 300 gigabases of sequencing data and around 80 million unique TCR sequences. The genetic ancestry cluster associated with self-reported Caucasian donors included roughly 84% of the 398 genotyped donors. The aim of the study was to test whether cataloging public T cell receptors could identify signatures of past pathogen exposure. The study used immunosequencing to profile the T cell repertoires of around 600 subjects and linked those repertoires to cytomegalovirus serostatus. A separate validation cohort of 100 to 150 different subjects was used in addition to the 666-subject first cohort. To predict cytomegalovirus infection status, the study brought together high-throughput TCR immunosequencing, statistical association of individual TCRs with disease status, and machine learning. A later analysis re-examined previously published TCR beta repertoires from over 500 donors and added high-resolution HLA genotyping to investigate patterns of TCR occurrence. The later analysis used no new phenotypic data to find candidate immune exposures, relying instead on TCR beta sequences and their occurrence across donors. An earlier analysis of several hundred of the donors applied high-throughput TCR beta sequencing to assess whether each TCR beta V gene segment acted as functional or pseudogenic. Donor age, sex, ethnicity and CMV serostatus were compiled together with the repertoire data. In a later genetic analysis, genome-wide SNP genotypes for 398 of the 666 donors were used, and that subset was treated as a discovery cohort. Every discovery cohort repertoire had been produced on one sequencing platform. Class I and class II HLA loci were covered by the typing at four-digit resolution. The number of donors typed differed by locus, with 629-630 for A, B, C, DRB1 and DQB1, around 500 for DQA1, over 600 for DPA1, and some 450 for DPB1. Five DR-DQ haplotypes were treated as single units for association and clustering because of strong linkage in the cohort. On average, roughly 240,000 unique TCR beta nucleotide sequences were sequenced per donor among a few hundred genotyped donors of the cohort, with roughly 18% of those sequences being non-productive.

Study-wide findings and limitations: According to the authors, the approach could potentially be generalized to other disease states and immunological phenotypes. A later analysis reported that several top co-occurrence clusters appeared linked to parvovirus B19, influenza, CMV and Epstein-Barr virus. The 87-base-pair reads could not distinguish some IMGT-functional V segments, including TRBV6-2 and TRBV6-3, so those segments were excluded. The classifier was reported to diagnose cytomegalovirus status with high specificity and sensitivity in both the original cohort and the validation cohort. A later analysis associated 16,951 TCR beta sequences with specific HLA alleles at a false discovery rate of 0.05. A later genetic analysis reported fewer N-insertions in productive TCRs among donors in an Asian-associated ancestry cluster than the roughly 650-donor mean. Most CMV-associated TCR beta chains appeared to be HLA-restricted in a later analysis, and the HLA associations seemed to be driven largely by CMV exposure. Correlated functional status among segregating V segments might reflect linkage disequilibrium, but an unknown experimental factor could not be ruled out. In a later analysis, TCR association rates were found to vary across HLA loci, with the most associated TCRs seen for DRB1 alleles and the fewest for HLA-C alleles. CMV serostatus was the only immune exposure information available for the cohort. Because counts were too low, more than 15 rarely observed V segments, including chromosome 9 orphons, were excluded from the earlier analysis of a few hundred of the donors. Because HLA typing was unavailable for some donors at each locus, only the typed subset was used in association tests. Roughly uniform sequencing depth across donors was assumed in presence/absence analyses, although this assumption may not hold. In this cohort, only TCR beta chains were sequenced, and detectable features were limited by the absence of alpha or paired-chain data. Most TCR sequences were seen in very few donors, while some public TCRs were found in many individuals. A later genetic analysis associated a missense DCLRE1C variant with V-gene and J-gene trimming of TCR beta chains, and an independent cohort replicated the association. An earlier analysis of approximately 600 of the donors showed that most TCR beta V segments appeared in productive rearrangements either about 87% or about 30% of the time, which broadly matched IMGT annotations. In a later analysis, HLA-associated TCR beta chains showed more clonal expansion and lower generation probabilities than non-associated chains that were equally common. A cluster of highly shared sequence variants was judged likely to be a technical artifact of the sequencing pipeline. A further reported finding was that TCR beta sequences accurately predicted the HLA-A and HLA-B alleles for most subjects in the first cohort. In the study, 150 to 200 TCR beta chains were listed as associated with cytomegalovirus. In vitro tests confirmed that a few of the cytomegalovirus-associated TCR beta chains recognize cytomegalovirus antigens. When HLA alleles, especially DR and DQ, strongly co-occurred, TCR associations were difficult to assign to individual alleles.

The clonotype was recovered from a woman in her thirties in good health and CMV-seropositive. The V and J segments used are TRBV2 and TRBJ2-7; TRBD1 fits 7 bases in the junction. The specimen sequenced was PBMCs. The DNA sequence follows: TGTGCCAGCACGGGACAGCTTTCCTACGAGCAGTACTTC. Translated, this is CASTGQLSYEQYF.